This is a list of T cell receptor beta chains from one sample in a study of PD-L1 blockade in urothelial cancer. Here immunoSEQ multiplex PCR was the method, and the copy in TCRdb shows in-frame clones only, minus some. The sample consists of about 39,000 clones, around 89% of them appearing once. The input for sequencing was PBMCs, taken around atezolizumab (anti-PD-L1) treatment. These receptor sequences come from a man aged 55 to 70 with urothelial cancer. Both conserved end residues are part of each CDR3. A D gene is named only where the DNA matches it firmly. Size is omitted from some rows. Given values are once, few, many or a class for expanded clones.

d_gene	v_gene	abundance	j_gene	CDR3aa	CDR3nt
-	TRBV7-9	-	TRBJ1-4	CASSLTGFNEKLFF	TGTGCCAGCAGCCTAACAGGGTTTAATGAAAAACTGTTTTTT
-	TRBV19	-	TRBJ2-7	CASSRGEYEQYF	TGTGCCAGTAGTAGGGGCGAATACGAGCAGTACTTC
TRBD1	TRBV10-1	-	TRBJ1-3	CASSPGDSSGNTIYF	TGCGCCAGCAGCCCAGGGGACAGCTCTGGAAACACCATATATTTT
-	TRBV5-1	-	TRBJ1-4	CASSKTVDRNEKLFF	TGCGCCAGCAGCAAAACCGTGGACAGAAATGAAAAACTGTTTTTT
TRBD1	TRBV18	-	TRBJ1-5	CASSPGQGRMPQHF	TGTGCCAGCTCACCAGGACAGGGGAGGATGCCCCAGCATTTT
TRBD1	TRBV10-3	-	TRBJ2-7	CAISDPTGTGAHEQYF	TGTGCCATCAGTGACCCTACCGGGACAGGGGCCCACGAGCAGTACTTC
-	TRBV14	-	TRBJ2-7	CASSQDSLASTYEQYF	TGTGCCAGCAGCCAAGATTCCCTAGCGTCTACCTACGAGCAGTACTTC
TRBD1	TRBV5-4	-	TRBJ1-1	CASSTPGQGARTEAFF	TGTGCCAGCAGCACTCCGGGACAGGGGGCGAGAACTGAAGCTTTCTTT
-	TRBV18	few	TRBJ2-7	CASSREVREQYF	TGTGCCAGCTCACGGGAGGTTCGCGAGCAGTACTTC
-	TRBV18	-	TRBJ1-2	CASSPNSDYGYTF	TGTGCCAGCTCACCCAATTCAGACTATGGCTACACCTTC
-	TRBV7-2	-	TRBJ1-1	CASSWGGDTEAFF	TGTGCCAGCAGCTGGGGGGGGGACACTGAAGCTTTCTTT
TRBD2	TRBV28	few	TRBJ2-1	CASSSPGLADNEQFF	TGTGCCAGCAGTTCCCCGGGACTAGCCGACAATGAGCAGTTCTTC
-	TRBV2	-	TRBJ1-3	CASSGAGVGNTIYF	TGTGCCAGCAGTGGAGCGGGAGTCGGAAACACCATATATTTT
-	TRBV11-1	-	TRBJ2-5	CASSRTGLPASQYF	TGTGCCAGCAGCCGGACGGGACTCCCGGCCTCCCAGTACTTC
TRBD1	TRBV23-1	-	TRBJ1-1	CASSRRSPGGVTEAFF	TGCGCCAGCAGTCGACGGTCCCCAGGGGGCGTAACTGAAGCTTTCTTT
TRBD1	TRBV5-1	-	TRBJ2-7	CASSPGQGPAEQYF	TGCGCCAGCAGCCCGGGACAGGGTCCGGCAGAGCAGTACTTC
TRBD2	TRBV7-2	-	TRBJ2-1	CASSPLAGGYNEQFF	TGTGCCAGCAGCCCCCTAGCGGGAGGTTACAATGAGCAGTTCTTC
-	TRBV7-9	-	TRBJ1-2	CASSLQIYGYTF	TGTGCCAGCAGCTTACAGATCTATGGCTACACCTTC
-	TRBV19	-	TRBJ1-5	CASSDPGHNQPQHF	TGTGCCAGTAGTGATCCGGGTCACAATCAGCCCCAGCATTTT
TRBD2	TRBV5-1	-	TRBJ2-3	CASSLGGLDATQYF	TGCGCCAGCAGCTTGGGGGGACTAGACGCGACGCAGTATTTT
-	TRBV5-4	-	TRBJ2-5	CASSPGQHPETQYF	TGTGCCAGCAGCCCAGGACAGCACCCAGAGACCCAGTACTTC
-	TRBV5-1	-	TRBJ2-7	CASSFAGTYEQYF	TGCGCCAGCAGCTTTGCGGGAACCTACGAGCAGTACTTC
-	TRBV18	-	TRBJ2-7	CASSPLRQVAYEQYF	TGTGCCAGCTCACCCCTTAGACAGGTAGCCTACGAGCAGTACTTC
-	TRBV11-2	-	TRBJ2-7	CASSLGTGDFYEQYF	TGTGCCAGCAGCTTAGGAACAGGGGACTTCTACGAGCAGTACTTC
TRBD1	TRBV27	-	TRBJ2-1	CASTRFRDSRSYNEQFF	TGTGCCAGCACAAGGTTCCGGGACAGTCGCTCCTACAATGAGCAGTTCTTC
TRBD2	TRBV10-3	-	TRBJ2-1	CAISESTSGRYNEQFF	TGTGCCATCAGTGAGTCGACTAGCGGGAGGTACAATGAGCAGTTCTTC
TRBD1	TRBV5-6	-	TRBJ1-4	CASSLRQGIREKLFF	TGTGCCAGCAGCCTTCGACAGGGGATTCGAGAAAAACTGTTTTTT
TRBD1	TRBV19	-	TRBJ2-1	CASGSRDRGFSEQFF	TGTGCCAGCGGATCCCGGGACAGGGGATTCAGTGAGCAGTTCTTC